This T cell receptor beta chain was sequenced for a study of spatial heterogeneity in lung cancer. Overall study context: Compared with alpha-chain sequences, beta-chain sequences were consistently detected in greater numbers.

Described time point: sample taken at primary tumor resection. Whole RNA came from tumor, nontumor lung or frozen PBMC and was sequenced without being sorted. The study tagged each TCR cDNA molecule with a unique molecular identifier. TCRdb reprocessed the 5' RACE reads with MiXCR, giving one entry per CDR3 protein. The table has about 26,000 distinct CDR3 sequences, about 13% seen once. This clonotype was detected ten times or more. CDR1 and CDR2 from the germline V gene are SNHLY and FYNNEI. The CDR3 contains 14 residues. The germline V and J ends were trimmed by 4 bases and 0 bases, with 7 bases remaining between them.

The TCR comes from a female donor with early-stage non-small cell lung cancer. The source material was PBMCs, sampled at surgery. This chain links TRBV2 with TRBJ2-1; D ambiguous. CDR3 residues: CASSVISSYNEQFF. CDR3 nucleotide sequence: TGTGCCAGCAGTGTAATTAGCTCCTACAATGAGCAGTTCTTC.